This T cell receptor beta chain was sequenced during a study of blood T cell repertoires in COVID-19. Study-level information: COVID-19 samples, acute and convalescent, were from the United States, Italy and Spain. T cells, B-cell-depleted T cells, or PBMCs provided the cDNA or gDNA that served as material.

The CDR3 sequence is 14 residues long. The germline V gene has CDR1 SGDLS and CDR2 YYNGEE. The ends were cut back, 3 bases at V and 2 bases at J, with 11 bases in the middle. In the authors' workflow: By means of reference gene primer amplification, nucleated cell counts were estimated. Data came from immunoSEQ multiplex PCR; TCRdb stores just in-frame clones and leaves some out. V and J calls plus clone size are reproduced from that table; the DNA served to infer D and trimming. The data show approximately 26,000 clones, 85% to 90% seen once. The clonotype was recovered from a man between 70 and 80 years old with active COVID-19. Sample: peripheral blood. V and J are TRBV9 and TRBJ2-5, with D maybe TRBD1 (5 bases). DNA for the CDR3: TGTGCCAGCAGCGGGGGCGCCCATCAAGAGACCCAGTACTTC. Amino acids: CASSGGAHQETQYF.